This TCR beta chain is from a study of blood T cell repertoires in COVID-19. Profiling relied on immunoSEQ multiplex PCR, and the TCRdb table lists in-frame clones only, not all of them. The sample contains a few hundred thousand clones, 75% to 90% of which appear only once. Germline V gene data show CDR1 as GTSNPN and CDR2 as SVGIG (reference sequence). V was trimmed by 2 bases and J by 3 bases, leaving 11 bases between them. This CDR3 region has 13 residues. The sequencing input was PBMCs or T cells enriched from blood (not recorded which). The V gene is TRBV30, the J gene TRBJ2-7; a weak D match, TRBD2 (6 bases). This clonotype was obtained from a woman aged 30 to 39 who had been exposed to COVID-19. CDR3 DNA: TGTGCCTGGAGTTTGGCGGGGATCTACGAGCAGTACTTC. Translation: CAWSLAGIYEQYF.